The T cell receptor beta chain described here comes from a study of graft-versus-host responses after intestinal transplantation. Generated by immunoSEQ multiplex PCR, the TCRdb table keeps only in-frame clones and is missing some. In the table there are 150,000 or so clones, about 93% of which are singletons. Notes on this clone: The antigen is undetermined.

Germline V gene lookup returns CDR1 MNHEY and CDR2 SVGAGI. V gave up 5 bases and J gave up 2 bases, with 12 bases separating them. The CDR3 totals 15 residues. This clonotype originated in a human donor who received an intestinal transplant. This sequence joins TRBV6-5 and TRBJ2-2; D possibly matches TRBD1 or TRBD2 (6 bases each). The input for sequencing was unstimulated CD4+ T cells sorted from spleen or lymph node cells, taken before intestinal transplant. The CDR3 coding sequence is TGTGCCAGCAGTCTGGGGGGCTTTAACACCGGGGAGCTGTTTTTT. Translating gives CASSLGGFNTGELFF.